This TCR beta chain comes out of a study of a mutant IDH1 vaccine in newly diagnosed glioma (dated by TCRdb to the early 2020s). Study-level background: Across visits V03 through V10, patients got a total of eight vaccinations, given in weeks 1, 3, 5, 7, 11, 15, 19 and 23. Vaccination started 4-6 weeks after radiotherapy alone, or was given together with temozolomide cycles in the groups whose treatment included chemotherapy. Of the roughly 31 treated patients, approximately 62% were male and 37.5% were female, and the mean age was approximately 40 years. Before enrollment, most patients had been given radiochemotherapy with temozolomide as standard therapy, while the rest had received either radiotherapy alone or temozolomide alone. Peripheral blood was collected at six visits: V03 (baseline), V05, V07, V10, V12 and V13. Longitudinal TCRB deep sequencing was done for 25 treated patients, wherever samples were available for exploratory analyses. Broad study findings and their caveats: No apparent relationship was observed between pseudoprogression and alterations in the top peripheral T cell clonotypes detected by TCRB sequencing. Availability determined which PBMC samples were chosen for TCRB deep sequencing. The authors noted that analyses of patient blood samples could not be reproduced because of sample limitations. Immune responses induced by the vaccine were seen in approximately 93% of patients across multiple MHC alleles.

Libraries were prepared through the immunoSEQ multiplex PCR assay. Rearranged TCR beta chain sequences were amplified using the hsTCRB Kit according to the manufacturer's protocol. An Illumina MiSeq was used to sequence the TCRB libraries. Regarding the original processing steps: The kit vendor's proprietary platform handled demultiplexing, trimming and gene mapping. TCRdb took over this immuneACCESS table, retaining in-frame rearrangements with V and J assigned. Such tables are incomplete; in checked studies, under half of the missing clones stem from an unresolved V gene, and the remainder is unexplained. V, J and clone size are those of that table, while D and trimming were read from the DNA. Here the sample has roughly 30,000 clones; around 78% occur a single time. Almost 25% of the sample is held by the ten biggest clonotypes. The time point label of this sample denotes: week 11, during vaccination. Each vaccine dose was 300 ug of a 20-mer mutant IDH1 peptide in Montanide, given subcutaneously with topical imiquimod. The donors had newly diagnosed IDH1-mutant astrocytomas of WHO grade 3 or 4 that showed loss of nuclear ATRX. The samples were drawn from NOA16, a multicentre, single-arm, open-label phase I trial in Germany that tested a mutant IDH1 peptide vaccine in humans for the first time. Genomic DNA for TCRB sequencing was extracted from EDTA blood using the DNeasy Blood and Tissue Kit.

CDR1 and CDR2 were assigned from the germline V gene as SNHLY and FYNNEI. The CDR3 runs 13 amino acids, cysteine and phenylalanine included. Only the CDR3 portion is preserved as DNA: 39 bases, with reading frame beginning at the first base. Deletion took 7 bases off V and 1 base off J, with a span of 10 bases between the germline ends. About this clone: What antigen it recognizes has not been identified. Per-base quality was not reported, and no clone a single base away is much larger than it.

The sequences come from PBMCs, collected from a glioma patient whose treatment included an IDH1 peptide vaccine. The rearranged segments are TRBV2 and TRBJ2-5; possibly the D gene is TRBD2, per 6 matching bases. This TCR came from a young man with glioma. CDR3 region: CASKWGLQETQYF. The nucleotides read TGTGCCAGCAAATGGGGACTCCAAGAGACCCAGTACTTC. Full variable domain (CDR3 extended with the reference TRBV2 and TRBJ2-5 proteins): EPEVTQTPSHQVTQMGQEVILRCVPISNHLYFYWYRQILGQKVEFLVSFYNNEISEKSEIFDDQFSVERPDGSNFTLKIRSTKLEDSAMYFCASKWGLQETQYFGPGTRLLVL.